Each of the 12 T cell receptor beta chains below was sequenced from the same sample in a study of blood T cells in healthy people across ages. A sample-barcoded 5' primer and a J-beta primer mix were used in a second PCR of roughly 7 to 11 cycles. TCRdb independently ran MiXCR on the 5' RACE reads; one entry per CDR3 protein. The sample has over 1,500,000 distinct CDR3 sequences; about 39% are singletons. The sample consisted of blood. These TCRs come from a human donor in good health.

V usage is TRBV28 and J usage is TRBJ2-7, with D tentatively TRBD1 (5 bases). CDR1 and CDR2 from the germline V gene are MDHEN and SYDVKM. This CDR3 comprises 15 residues. The ends were cut back, 6 bases at V and 2 bases at J, with 17 bases in the middle. As DNA, the CDR3 is TGTGCCAGCAGCCCCCCCACAGGATTCACCTACGAGCAGTACTTC. This sequence encodes CASSPPTGFTYEQYF.

This clonotype was seen only once. This chain uses TRBV25-1 with TRBJ1-1; D gene unclear. CDR1 is MGHDK and CDR2 is SYGVNS in the germline V gene. V dropped 3 bases and J dropped 3 bases, with 8 bases sitting between them. This CDR3 comprises 13 residues. The CDR3 here is CASSDKIYTEAFF. The CDR3, as DNA: TGTGCCAGCAGTGATAAGATATACACTGAAGCTTTCTTT.

A word on this clonotype: It is likely a read error, because the conserved phenylalanine at the end of the CDR3 is missing. The rearrangement uses TRBV5-4 and TRBJ2-5, with D perhaps matching TRBD1 or TRBD2 (6 bases each). The V end lost 4 bases, the J end lost 11 bases, and 36 bases lay between the germline ends. There are 19 residues in the CDR3. Germline CDR1 and CDR2: SGHNT and YYREEE (reference sequence). The CDR3 region is CASSPRGQADSPIRQIQYC. The CDR3 DNA is TGTGCCAGCAGCCCCCGGGGGCAGGCCGATTCCCCGATAAGACAAATACAGTACTGC.

CDR3 DNA sequence: TGCAGCGTTGGGAAAAAGGGCCTCGTCTACGAGCAGTACTTC. Residues: CSVGKKGLVYEQYF. The V and J genes are TRBV29-1 and TRBJ2-7, with D unresolved. The CDR3 is 14 residues long. Trimming removed 4 bases from V and 3 bases from J, with 16 bases in between. Germline assignment: CDR1 SQVTM and CDR2 ANQGSEA.

The chain carries TRBV9 and TRBJ1-2; 12 bases are shared with TRBD1. This CDR3 is 16 amino acids long. V trimming: 3 bases; J trimming: 5 bases; junction bases outside the gene matches: 8. The germline V gene has CDR1 SGDLS and CDR2 YYNGEE. Here the CDR3 reads CASSASGTGGFYGYTF. The CDR3 coding sequence is TGTGCCAGCAGCGCCTCCGGGACAGGGGGCTTTTATGGCTACACCTTC.

The V and J genes are TRBV29-1 and TRBJ2-7; D remains ambiguous. Germline CDR1 SQVTM, CDR2 ANQGSEA. V gave up 1 base and J gave up 10 bases, with 20 bases separating them. CDR3 length: 14 amino acids. CDR3 nucleotides: TGCAGCGTTGAAGCCATCGGCGGCCAAGAGATCCAGTACTTC. Protein: CSVEAIGGQEIQYF.

There are a few counts of this clonotype. V is TRBV29-1 and J is TRBJ1-2, with 8 bases fitting TRBD1. Germline V gene sequence: CDR1 SQVTM, CDR2 ANQGSEA. This CDR3 region has 16 residues. V lost 6 bases, J lost 2 bases, and 14 bases stayed unmatched. This chain's CDR3 is CSVGRTGRDSNYGYTF. CDR3 DNA sequence: TGCAGCGTCGGGAGGACAGGGAGAGACTCAAACTATGGCTACACCTTC.

This chain links TRBV29-1 with TRBJ2-1, with 7 bases aligning to TRBD1. From germline, CDR1 is SQVTM and CDR2 ANQGSEA. V trimming: 4 bases; J trimming: 3 bases; junction bases outside the gene matches: 9. The CDR3 loop spans 15 amino acids. CDR3 protein: CSVVGPQGHYNEQFF. The CDR3 coding sequence is TGCAGCGTTGTAGGTCCACAGGGGCACTACAATGAGCAGTTCTTC.

The J gene is TRBJ1-2, the V gene TRBV12-3 or TRBV12-4, with a possible D match to TRBD1 (5 bases). The V gene lost 4 bases and the J gene lost 7 bases, with 19 bases spanning the gap. The CDR3 is 15 amino acids. The CDR3 is CASSSSLAGLAGYTF. The CDR3 coding sequence is TGTGCCAGCAGTTCCTCGTTGGCAGGGCTTGCTGGCTACACCTTC.

This clonotype was seen more than once but under ten times. This chain joins TRBV20-1 and TRBJ2-5, with 10 bases lining up with TRBD1. Germline CDR1 reads DFQATT; CDR2 reads SNEGSKA (reference sequence). V lost 6 bases, J lost 2 bases, and 18 bases stayed unmatched. CDR3 length equals 18 residues. CDR3 in amino acids: CSATAPGQGPYLQETQYF. In DNA, the CDR3 is TGCAGTGCCACGGCTCCGGGACAGGGGCCGTACCTACAAGAGACCCAGTACTTC.

Concerning this clonotype itself: Given a much more abundant clone one base away, this may be a read error. The J gene is TRBJ2-1, the V gene TRBV10-3; 8 bases are a match to TRBD2. The end of the DNA is better explained by TRBJ2-7, so the J call may be wrong. This CDR3 is 16 amino acids long. Germline loops: CDR1 ENHRY, CDR2 SYGVKD. The CDR3 region is CAISAESGGSYNEQYF. DNA of the CDR3: TGTGCCATCAGTGCAGAAAGCGGGGGATCCTACAATGAGCAGTACTTC.

This clonotype has more than one count but fewer than ten. This sequence joins TRBV4-3 and TRBJ1-2, with D perhaps TRBD1 (5 bases). The CDR3 spans 16 residues. Trimming removed 0 bases from V and 5 bases from J, with 16 bases in between. Germline values: CDR1 LGHNA, CDR2 YSLEER. CDR3 DNA sequence: TGCGCCAGCAGCCAAGATCTTGTGTGGGGGGTGTATGGCTACACCTTC. Encoded protein: CASSQDLVWGVYGYTF.